This T cell receptor beta chain was profiled in a study of T cell responses to AZD1222 COVID-19 vaccine. Overall study findings and caveats: Only after the peak T cell response were repertoires sampled. A mostly white British donor set with more females was recruited, and clonal diversity was possibly underestimated.

CDR1 and CDR2 from the germline V gene are SNHLY and FYNNEI. The CDR3 loop spans 16 amino acids. Trimming took 3 bases from V and 9 from J, leaving 23 bases between them. TCRdb's copy holds only in-frame clones and misses some; the assay was immunoSEQ multiplex PCR. Of 150,000 to 200,000 clones in the sample, almost 90% were seen once. About this clone: Antigen specificity is unknown.

This specimen was peripheral blood, taken 28 days after the second AZD1222 dose. This TCR came from an adult who received the AZD1222 COVID-19 vaccine. V and J are TRBV2 and TRBJ2-5; a possible D gene is TRBD2 (5 bases). The CDR3 nucleotides are TGTGCCAGCAGTGATTGGAGTGGACTCCTCAGTAGGGCCCAGTACTTC. Residues: CASSDWSGLLSRAQYF.